This TCR beta chain was captured in a study of blood T cell repertoires in COVID-19. At the level of the study: Samples representing acute and convalescent COVID-19 were sourced from the United States, Italy and Spain. PBMCs, B-cell-depleted T cells, or T cells were the source of the cDNA or gDNA that made up the material.

CDR3 length equals 15 residues. V was clipped by 4 bases and J by 2 bases; unmatched bases: 5. The germline gives CDR1 KGHDR, CDR2 SFDVKD. How the authors handled the data: Researchers report that nucleated cell counts were estimated from reference gene primer amplification. Sequenced by immunoSEQ multiplex PCR; TCRdb stores in-frame clones only, minus some. Clone size and V and J calls were adopted from that table, with D and trimming inferred from the DNA. The sample has about 240,000 clones, roughly 90% seen once. The chain employs TRBV24-1 and TRBJ2-7; 9 bases match TRBD2. Sequencing was done on a sample of PBMCs or T cells enriched from blood (not recorded which). This receptor was taken from a woman aged 25-40 years who had recovered from COVID-19. The CDR3 DNA is TGTGCCACCAGTGAGAATAGCGGGAGACCCTACGAGCAGTACTTC. Its translation is CATSENSGRPYEQYF.